These 28 T cell receptor beta chains share one sample of origin, sequenced in a study of T cells after yellow fever vaccination. From the 5' RACE reads, TCRdb called clonotypes with MiXCR, one entry per CDR3 protein. Of about 320,000 distinct CDR3 sequences in the sample, roughly 4.3% were seen once. The sequencing used PBMCs, collected 15 days after the yellow fever booster vaccination. Receptors were obtained from a man aged 18-30 years who received the YFV17D yellow fever vaccine.

The rearrangement joins TRBV24-1 to TRBJ2-2, with D tentatively TRBD1 or TRBD2 (6 bases each). Germline CDR1 and CDR2: KGHDR and SFDVKD. Trimming took off 1 base at V and 7 bases at J, with 15 bases between the two ends. This CDR3 has 16 amino acids. CDR3 amino acids: CATSDFSRGRSGELFF. DNA of the CDR3: TGTGCCACCAGTGATTTTTCCCGGGGGCGAAGCGGGGAGCTGTTTTTT.

The V gene is TRBV19, the J gene TRBJ2-1; D could derive from TRBD1 or TRBD2 (5 bases each). The V end lost 7 bases, the J end lost 6 bases, and 13 bases lay between the germline ends. The CDR3 length is 13 residues. Germline CDR1 and CDR2: LNHDA and SQIVND (reference sequence). The CDR3 DNA sequence: TGTGCCAGTAAGCCGGGGCCTTTCAATGAGCAGTTCTTC. Protein sequence: CASKPGPFNEQFF.

This clonotype was detected a few times. J is TRBJ1-2 and V is TRBV3-1; D unresolved. Germline V gives CDR1 LGHDT, CDR2 YNNKEL (reference sequence). V lost 0 bases and J lost 2, with 7 bases in between. CDR3 length: 14 amino acids. DNA for the CDR3: TGTGCCAGCAGCCAAGATGGCAGAAACTATGGCTACACCTTC. As protein: CASSQDGRNYGYTF. The whole variable domain, remainder taken from reference TRBV3-1 and TRBJ1-2, is DTAVSQTPKYLVTQMGNDKSIKCEQNLGHDTMYWYKQDSKKFLKIMFSYNNKELIINETVPNRFSPKSPDKAHLNLHINSLELGDSAVYFCASSQDGRNYGYTFGSGTRLTVV.

The table lists this clonotype with many counts. The chain carries TRBV9 and TRBJ2-5; possibly TRBD1 or TRBD2 for D (6 bases each). Trimming stripped 0 bases from V and 1 base from J, with 10 bases between. CDR3 size: 15 residues. Germline V gives CDR1 SGDLS, CDR2 YYNGEE. The CDR3 is CASSVGGGPQETQYF. The CDR3 nucleotides read TGTGCCAGCAGCGTAGGAGGGGGGCCCCAAGAGACCCAGTACTTC.

V usage is TRBV10-3 and J usage is TRBJ2-5; TRBD2 is a possible D gene (5 bases). Germline lookup yields CDR1 ENHRY and CDR2 SYGVKD. CDR3 length: 13 residues. Trimming cost V 5 bases and J 2 bases, with 9 bases left between them. The CDR3 spells CAISFRDQETQYF. CDR3 nucleotides: TGTGCCATCAGTTTCCGGGATCAAGAGACCCAGTACTTC.

This clonotype was seen ten or more times. The chain couples TRBV12-3 or TRBV12-4 to TRBJ2-5; 10 nucleotides match TRBD1. The J segment lost 4 bases and the V segment lost 8 bases, leaving 7 bases of the junction unmatched. The CDR3 contains 14 residues. The CDR3 loop reads CASRLTGGGETQYF. The CDR3 DNA sequence: TGTGCCAGCCGTCTGACAGGGGGCGGAGAGACCCAGTACTTC.

The genes are TRBV9 and TRBJ2-5; D gene ambiguous. With 6 bases removed from V and 4 bases from J, the gap between germline ends came to 10 bases. This CDR3 is built from 12 residues. Germline V gene lookup returns CDR1 SGDLS and CDR2 YYNGEE. The CDR3 is CASNTPGETQYF. Written as DNA, the CDR3 is TGTGCCAGCAACACCCCCGGAGAGACCCAGTACTTC.

This chain uses TRBV9 with TRBJ2-5, with a tentative D call TRBD2 (6 bases). CDR1 SGDLS and CDR2 YYNGEE come from the germline V gene. The CDR3 is made up of 18 amino acids. The germline V and J ends were trimmed by 0 bases and 5 bases, with 23 bases remaining between them. The CDR3 loop is CASSVGRRGGRDGETQYF. CDR3 in DNA: TGTGCCAGCAGCGTAGGAAGGAGGGGAGGCAGGGACGGTGAGACCCAGTACTTC.

This clonotype was observed many times. This chain links TRBV5-1 with TRBJ1-2, with unresolved D. Per germline, CDR1 SGHRS and CDR2 YFSETQ. The CDR3 is 15 residues long. Trimming stripped 0 bases from V and 7 bases from J, with 16 bases between. The CDR3 DNA reads TGCGCCAGCAGCTTGGCCGCAGGACCGAAGGGTGGCTACACCTTC. Translating it yields CASSLAAGPKGGYTF.

The V gene is TRBV11-2, the J gene TRBJ2-3; 13 nucleotides line up with TRBD2. The trim removed 5 bases at V and 5 bases at J, leaving 7 bases unmatched. The germline V gene has CDR1 SGHAT and CDR2 FQNNGV. There are 16 residues in the CDR3. CDR3 protein: CASSKTSGGYLDTQYF. CDR3 DNA: TGTGCCAGCAGCAAGACTAGCGGGGGGTATTTAGATACGCAGTATTTT.

This clonotype showed up many times. CDR3 sequence reads: CASRGRTGSYEQYF. The CDR3 DNA follows: TGCGCCAGCAGGGGCAGGACAGGGAGCTACGAGCAGTACTTC. The chain carries TRBV10-2 and TRBJ2-7; TRBD1 matches 8 bases. This CDR3 has 14 amino acids. Germline assignment: CDR1 WSHSY and CDR2 SAAADI. V lost 6 bases to trimming and J lost 3 bases; unmatched junction nucleotides: 7.

This clonotype showed up many times. The V call is TRBV7-2, the J call TRBJ1-3; D remains ambiguous. CDR3 length equals 14 residues. The V gene lost 5 bases and the J gene lost 1 base, with 9 bases spanning the gap. Germline lookup yields CDR1 SGHTA and CDR2 FQGNSA. For the CDR3, the DNA is TGTGCCAGCAGCCCCCGTATGTCTGGAAACACCATATATTTT. Protein sequence: CASSPRMSGNTIYF. Drawing the rest from reference TRBV7-2 and TRBJ1-3, the complete variable domain is GAGVSQSPSNKVTEKGKDVELRCDPISGHTALYWYRQSLGQGLEFLIYFQGNSAPDKSGLPSDRFSAERTGGSVSTLTIQRTQQEDSAVYLCASSPRMSGNTIYFGEGSWLTVV.

Many counts were recorded for this clonotype. The chain employs TRBV4-2 and TRBJ2-6; D remains ambiguous. The CDR3 is 17 residues long. V was pared by 0 bases and J by 0 bases, with 9 bases between. Per the germline V gene, CDR1 is LGHNA and CDR2 is YNFKEQ. The CDR3 sequence: CASSQEFSLSGANVLTF. The CDR3 DNA follows: TGTGCCAGCAGCCAAGAGTTCAGCCTCTCTGGGGCCAACGTCCTGACTTTC.

There are many counts of this clonotype. The genes are TRBV20-1 and TRBJ2-2; 10 bases are shared with TRBD1. Losses at the gene ends were 6 bases for V and 2 bases for J; bases not matched to a gene: 3. The CDR3 is 14 residues long. The germline V gene has CDR1 DFQATT and CDR2 SNEGSKA (reference sequence). As DNA, the CDR3 is TGCAGTGCCCGGGACAGGGGCAACACCGGGGAGCTGTTTTTT. The encoded protein is CSARDRGNTGELFF.

The chain couples TRBV5-5 to TRBJ2-3, with 9 nucleotides matching TRBD2. CDR1 is SGHKS, CDR2 YYEKEE, per germline (reference sequence). The V and J ends lost 4 bases and 2 bases, in that order; junction bases with no gene match: 5. The length of the CDR3 is 15 residues. The CDR3 DNA reads TGTGCCAGCAGCGCCAGCGGGGGGACCACAGATACGCAGTATTTT. Encoded protein: CASSASGGTTDTQYF.

This clonotype showed up just a few times. This chain connects TRBV12-3 or TRBV12-4 to TRBJ2-3, with TRBD2 matching over 7 bases. This CDR3 contains 15 residues. After removal of 8 bases from V and 3 bases from J, the junction contained 11 bases not matched to a gene. The CDR3 is CASRRGGGITDTQYF. The CDR3, as DNA: TGTGCCAGCCGCCGTGGGGGGGGTATAACAGATACGCAGTATTTT.

This clonotype showed up just a few times. The rearrangement links TRBV12-3 or TRBV12-4 to TRBJ1-1; 10 bases align to TRBD1. The CDR3 covers 15 residues. V was clipped by 6 bases and J by 1 base; unmatched bases: 5. Here the CDR3 DNA reads TGTGCCAGCAGCCCCGGGACAGGGGAGAACACTGAAGCTTTCTTT. This encodes CASSPGTGENTEAFF.

This clonotype was seen at least ten times. This rearrangement joins TRBV6-6 to TRBJ2-7, with D unresolved. The length of the CDR3 is 14 residues. The V and J ends lost 0 bases and 3 bases respectively, with 9 bases between them. CDR1 is MNHNY, CDR2 SVGAGI, per germline (reference sequence). The CDR3 DNA reads as TGTGCCAGCAGTTACTCGAATGGTGACTACGAGCAGTACGTC. This encodes CASSYSNGDYEQYV.

This clonotype occurred many times. This sequence joins TRBV4-3 and TRBJ1-2, with 7 bases that match TRBD1. This CDR3 has 15 amino acids. Germline values: CDR1 LGHNA, CDR2 YSLEER. V lost 0 bases to trimming and J lost 6 bases; unmatched junction nucleotides: 7. The CDR3 region has the DNA TGCGCCAGCAGCCAAGATCCGAACAGGGGAAATGGCTACACCTTC. This codes for CASSQDPNRGNGYTF.

This clonotype was detected a few times. J is TRBJ1-3 and V is TRBV5-6; TRBD1 might be the D (5 bases). The V end lost 5 bases, the J end lost 0 bases, and 27 bases lay between the germline ends. Germline V lookup: CDR1 SGHDT, CDR2 YYEEEE. The CDR3 is made up of 20 amino acids. The CDR3 region has the DNA TGTGCCAGCAGACGAGGTTTGGACACCGACGGCATTTACTCTGGAAACACCATATATTTT. Amino acid sequence: CASRRGLDTDGIYSGNTIYF.

This clonotype was seen a handful of times. The chain has TRBV5-6 and TRBJ2-1; TRBD1 or TRBD2 may be the D gene (5 bases each). This CDR3 is 17 amino acids long. Trimming removed 4 bases from V and 0 bases from J, with 17 bases in between. Per the germline V gene, CDR1 is SGHDT and CDR2 is YYEEEE. The CDR3 DNA reads as TGTGCCAGCAGCCCAGGTCCGGGGCAGGGCTCCTACAATGAGCAGTTCTTC. The encoded protein is CASSPGPGQGSYNEQFF.

About this clonotype: A read error may be the cause here, since a much bigger clone is one base away. The chain uses TRBV7-3 and TRBJ2-1, with 7 bases fitting TRBD2. The CDR3 totals 15 residues. Germline values: CDR1 SGHTA, CDR2 FQGTGA. The CDR3 DNA reads TGTGCCAGCAGCGTAACTTTAGGACTAGTAGGTGAGCAGTTCTTC. The encoded protein is CASSVTLGLVGEQFF.

Ten or more counts support this clonotype. This chain links TRBV5-5 with TRBJ2-2; 7 positions match TRBD1. J lost 3 bases, V lost 4 bases, and 6 bases had no gene match. This CDR3 is 15 amino acids long. CDR1 is SGHKS and CDR2 is YYEKEE in the germline V gene (reference sequence). In DNA form, the CDR3 reads TGTGCCAGCAGCGTTTTTGACAGGGACACCGGGGAGCTGTTTTTT. Its translation is CASSVFDRDTGELFF.

This clonotype was seen ten or more times. The chain employs TRBV5-8 and TRBJ2-2, with TRBD1 matching over 7 bases. This CDR3 contains 18 residues. The V segment lost 3 bases and the J segment 4 bases; nucleotides outside the gene matches: 15. CDR1 is SGHTS and CDR2 is YDEGEE in the germline V gene. The CDR3 coding sequence is TGTGCCAGCAGCTCCCTACCCCCCCCGGGACAGAGCACCGGGGAGCTGTTTTTT. The encoded protein is CASSSLPPPGQSTGELFF. Filled out from reference TRBV5-8 and TRBJ2-2, the complete variable domain reads EAGVTQSPTHLIKTRGQQATLRCSPISGHTSVYWYQQALGLGLQFLLWYDEGEERNRGNFPPRFSGRQFPNYSSELNVNALELEDSALYLCASSSLPPPGQSTGELFFGEGSRLTVL.

This clonotype has a count of ten or more. The rearrangement links TRBV9 to TRBJ1-1; D unclear. Trimming stripped 2 bases from V and 4 bases from J, with 15 bases between. Germline V CDR1 and CDR2: SGDLS, YYNGEE. The CDR3 contains 15 residues. As DNA, the CDR3 is TGTGCCAGCAGCGTGGAGCCCAATGGGGTCACTGAAGCTTTCTTT. Translated: CASSVEPNGVTEAFF. The whole variable domain, remainder taken from reference TRBV9 and TRBJ1-1, is DSGVTQTPKHLITATGQRVTLRCSPRSGDLSVYWYQQSLDQGLQFLIQYYNGEERAKGNILERFSAQQFPDLHSELNLSSLELGDSALYFCASSVEPNGVTEAFFGQGTRLTVV.

For the CDR3, the DNA is TGTGCCAGTAGTGAACAGGGGGCTTCAGTAAAACTGTTTTTT. It specifies CASSEQGASVKLFF. This chain joins TRBV19 and TRBJ1-4; TRBD1 aligns across 9 bases. V was pared by 5 bases and J by 10 bases, with 8 bases of the junction left unmatched. Per germline, CDR1 LNHDA and CDR2 SQIVND (reference sequence). The CDR3 has 14 amino acids.

This clonotype has only a few counts. V is TRBV7-2 and J is TRBJ2-1; D is unresolved. The CDR3 length is 18 residues. Trimming cost V 2 bases and J 4 bases, with 21 bases left between them. Germline V lookup: CDR1 SGHTA, CDR2 FQGNSA. CDR3 amino acids: CASSLRFIGQAPYNEQFF. CDR3 sequence (DNA): TGTGCCAGCAGCTTACGTTTCATAGGTCAGGCCCCTTACAATGAGCAGTTCTTC.

This clonotype came up a few times. The chain is built from TRBV5-6 and TRBJ2-1; no reliable D call. CDR1 and CDR2 (germline): SGHDT, YYEEEE. The CDR3 length is 12 residues. Between the trimmed V and J ends, which lost 4 bases and 2 bases, there was a span of 4 bases. The CDR3 sequence is CASSHTYNEQFF. The CDR3 DNA sequence: TGTGCCAGCAGCCATACCTACAATGAGCAGTTCTTC.